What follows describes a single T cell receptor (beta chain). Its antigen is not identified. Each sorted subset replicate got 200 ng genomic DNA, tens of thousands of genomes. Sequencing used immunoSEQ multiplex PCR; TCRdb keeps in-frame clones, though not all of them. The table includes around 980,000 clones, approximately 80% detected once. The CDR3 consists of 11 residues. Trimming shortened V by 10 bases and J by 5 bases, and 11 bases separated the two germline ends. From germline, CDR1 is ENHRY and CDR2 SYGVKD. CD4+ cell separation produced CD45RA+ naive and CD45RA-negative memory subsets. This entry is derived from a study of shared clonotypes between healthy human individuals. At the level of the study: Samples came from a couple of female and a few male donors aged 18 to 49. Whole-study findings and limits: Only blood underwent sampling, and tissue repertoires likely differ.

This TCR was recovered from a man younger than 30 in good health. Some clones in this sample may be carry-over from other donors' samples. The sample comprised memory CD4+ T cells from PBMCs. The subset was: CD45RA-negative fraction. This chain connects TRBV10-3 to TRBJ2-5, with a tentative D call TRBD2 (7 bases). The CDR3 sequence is CATGGRETQYF. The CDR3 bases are TGTGCCACCGGGGGGCGGGAGACCCAGTACTTC.